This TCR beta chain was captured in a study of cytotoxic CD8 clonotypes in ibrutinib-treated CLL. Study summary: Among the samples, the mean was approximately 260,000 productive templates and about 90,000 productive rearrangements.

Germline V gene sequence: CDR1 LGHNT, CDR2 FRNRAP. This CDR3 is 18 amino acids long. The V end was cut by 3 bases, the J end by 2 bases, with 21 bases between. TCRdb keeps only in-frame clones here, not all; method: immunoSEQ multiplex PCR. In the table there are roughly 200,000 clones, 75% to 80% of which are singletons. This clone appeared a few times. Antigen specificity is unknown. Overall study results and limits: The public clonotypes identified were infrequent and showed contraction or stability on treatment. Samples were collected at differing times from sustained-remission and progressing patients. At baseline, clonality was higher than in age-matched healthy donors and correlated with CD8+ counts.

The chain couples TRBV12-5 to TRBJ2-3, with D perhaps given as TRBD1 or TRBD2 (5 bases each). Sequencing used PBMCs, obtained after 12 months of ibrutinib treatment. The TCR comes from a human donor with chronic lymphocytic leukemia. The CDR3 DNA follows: TGTGCTAGTGGTTTAGGCGCCAAGGGGACCCCTCTCACAGATACGCAGTATTTT. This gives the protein CASGLGAKGTPLTDTQYF.